One and the same sample provided the 20 T cell receptor beta chains below, sequenced in a study of control samples from healthy donors and cancer patients. Produced via immunoSEQ multiplex PCR; TCRdb's table is partial and in-frame only. The table lists approximately 110,000 clones, just over 90% of them singletons, with roughly 4.4% in the top ten. Sequenced material: blood. These receptors all stem from a human donor in good health. The donor label of this sample is uncertain.

This sequence joins TRBV19 and TRBJ1-4; D unresolved. Germline V gene data show CDR1 as LNHDA and CDR2 as SQIVND (reference sequence). This CDR3 has 12 amino acids. The V gene lost 5 bases and the J gene lost 5 bases, with 6 bases spanning the gap. Here the CDR3 DNA reads TGTGCCAGTAGTGCAGTGAATGAAAAACTGTTTTTT. Amino acid sequence: CASSAVNEKLFF.

J is TRBJ2-1 and V is TRBV6-5; possibly TRBD2 for D (7 bases). This CDR3 has 13 amino acids. V was trimmed by 11 bases and J by 6 bases, leaving 17 bases between them. Germline CDR1 MNHEY, CDR2 SVGAGI. The CDR3 is CASAPGGLNEQFF. The CDR3 region has the DNA TGTGCCTCAGCGCCGGGGGGCCTCAATGAGCAGTTCTTC.

This rearrangement joins TRBV11-2 to TRBJ1-6; D gene ambiguous. Deletions cut 4 bases from V and 10 bases from J, with 20 bases between. The germline CDR1 and CDR2 sequences are SGHAT and FQNNGV. The CDR3 is 16 residues long. The CDR3 DNA sequence: TGTGCCAGCAGCTCATGGCCTGAACGCCGAGGGTCACCCCTCCACTTT. It is translated as CASSSWPERRGSPLHF.

This CDR3 is CASSKDRGMLQPQHF. CDR3 DNA sequence: TGTGCCAGTAGTAAAGACAGGGGTATGCTGCAGCCCCAGCATTTT. This rearrangement joins TRBV19 to TRBJ1-5; 8 positions match TRBD1. The V gene end was trimmed by 4 bases and the J gene end by 7 bases; junction bases not matched to a gene: 9. The germline CDR1 and CDR2 sequences are LNHDA and SQIVND (reference sequence). The CDR3 length is 15 residues.

The genes are TRBV24-1 and TRBJ1-2; unclear D gene. Per germline, CDR1 KGHDR and CDR2 SFDVKD. The CDR3 runs 13 residues. V shed 4 bases and J shed 8 bases, with 13 bases lying between them. Here the CDR3 DNA reads TGTGCCACCAGTGACGAGGGATCTTGGGGCTACACCTTC. It codes for CATSDEGSWGYTF.

The chain combines TRBV11-2 with TRBJ2-3, with TRBD2 matching 10 bases. CDR1 is SGHAT and CDR2 is FQNNGV in the germline V gene. The V segment lost 5 bases and the J segment 3 bases; nucleotides outside the gene matches: 2. The CDR3 contains 14 residues. The CDR3 here is CASSRSGGTDTQYF. DNA of the CDR3: TGTGCCAGCAGCCGTAGCGGGGGGACAGATACGCAGTATTTT. Variable domain in full (rest from reference TRBV11-2 and TRBJ2-3): EAGVAQSPRYKIIEKRQSVAFWCNPISGHATLYWYQQILGQGPKLLIQFQNNGVVDDSQLPKDRFSAERLKGVDSTLKIQPAKLEDSAVYLCASSRSGGTDTQYFGPGTRLTVL.

The genes are TRBV5-1 and TRBJ1-6; no clear D gene. V gave up 0 bases and J gave up 7 bases, with 5 bases separating them. The CDR3 runs to 13 residues. CDR1 SGHRS and CDR2 YFSETQ come from the germline V gene. This CDR3 reads CASSLGQNSPLHF. The CDR3 DNA follows: TGCGCCAGCAGCTTGGGACAAAATTCACCCCTCCACTTT.

This clone was counted only a few times. The V and J genes are TRBV14 and TRBJ1-1; maybe TRBD1 (5 bases). Germline V lookup: CDR1 SGHDN, CDR2 FVKESK. Trimming stripped 4 bases from V and 0 bases from J, with 12 bases between. The CDR3 sequence is 15 residues long. CDR3 nucleotides: TGTGCCAGCAGCCCGGGACGGATACTGAACACTGAAGCTTTCTTT. Amino acid sequence: CASSPGRILNTEAFF.

Concerning this clone itself: One end of the junction fails to match germline, which may point to a read error. The chain couples TRBV7-8 to TRBJ2-1; D call uncertain. CDR3 length: 15 residues. Germline CDR1 SGHVS, CDR2 FQNEAQ. For the CDR3, the DNA is TGTGCCAGCAGTTTAGGATCTTTTTCCTACAATGAGCAGTTCTTC. Translation: CASSLGSFSYNEQFF.

J is TRBJ1-1 and V is TRBV19, with D possibly TRBD1 on 5 matching bases. V lost 5 bases, J lost 11 bases, and 24 bases lay in between. The CDR3 covers 15 residues. Germline CDR1 reads LNHDA; CDR2 reads SQIVND (reference sequence). The chain's CDR3 is CASSSPRGAAQRAFF. The CDR3 DNA reads as TGTGCCAGTAGTTCCCCCCGCGGGGCAGCTCAGAGGGCTTTCTTT.

This clone showed up many times. The V and J genes are TRBV5-6 and TRBJ2-7; the D gene is possibly TRBD1 (6 bases). CDR1 and CDR2 (germline): SGHDT, YYEEEE. The CDR3 runs 17 residues. Trimming left V 0 bases short and J 6 bases short, with 22 bases between. Here the CDR3 reads CASSLEGSGAISGEQYF. CDR3 in DNA: TGTGCCAGCAGCTTGGAGGGGTCAGGGGCGATATCCGGCGAGCAGTACTTC.

This chain joins TRBV6-5 and TRBJ1-2; a weak D match, TRBD1 (6 bases). V lost 6 bases to trimming and J lost 6 bases, with 20 bases between them. Germline loops: CDR1 MNHEY, CDR2 SVGAGI. The CDR3 is made up of 15 amino acids. The CDR3 loop reads CASRGAGAGVDGYTF. The CDR3 DNA is TGTGCCAGCAGGGGGGCAGGGGCGGGCGTGGATGGCTACACCTTC.

The rearrangement links TRBV3-1 (or the pseudogene TRBV3-2) to TRBJ1-1; D is uncertain. The CDR3 runs 13 residues. Trimming took off 1 base at V and 7 bases at J, with 10 bases between the two ends. Germline V gene sequence: CDR1 LGHDT, CDR2 YNNKEL (reference sequence). CDR3 amino acids: CASSQAPSGEAFF. The CDR3 DNA follows: TGTGCCAGCAGCCAAGCCCCCTCGGGTGAAGCTTTCTTT.

V and J are TRBV30 and TRBJ1-2; unclear D gene. Trimming shortened V by 7 bases and J by 8 bases, and 14 bases separated the two germline ends. This CDR3 is built from 11 residues. Germline values: CDR1 GTSNPN, CDR2 SVGIG (reference sequence). The CDR3 loop is CASTLSGGYTF. CDR3 coding DNA: TGTGCCTCGACGTTGTCTGGAGGCTACACCTTC.

This clone was counted at least ten times. The rearrangement uses TRBV3-1 (or the pseudogene TRBV3-2) and TRBJ1-4, with 8 bases matching TRBD1. V lost 5 bases to trimming and J lost 5 bases; unmatched junction nucleotides: 4. The CDR3 sequence is 14 residues long. Germline CDR1 and CDR2: LGHDT and YNNKEL (reference sequence). The CDR3 region is CASSDRQGNEKLFF. The CDR3 DNA is TGTGCCAGCAGCGATAGACAGGGGAATGAAAAACTGTTTTTT.

Regarding this clone: Other DNA sequences in the sample encode the same CDR3. The chain combines TRBV27 with TRBJ2-5, with TRBD2 as a possible D gene (5 bases). Germline lookup yields CDR1 MNHEY and CDR2 SMNVEV (reference sequence). V shed 0 bases and J shed 2 bases, with 10 bases lying between them. The CDR3 contains 15 residues. The CDR3 DNA follows: TGTGCCAGCAGTTTATCCCCGGGAAGACAAGAGACCCAGTACTTC. Translating it yields CASSLSPGRQETQYF.

The V call is TRBV27, the J call TRBJ1-4, with D hard to call. This CDR3 is 18 amino acids long. The V end lost 7 bases, the J end lost 0 bases, and 21 bases lay between the germline ends. Per the germline V gene, CDR1 is MNHEY and CDR2 is SMNVEV (reference sequence). The CDR3 nucleotides read TGTGCCAGCACCCGCCTTAGGACGGCTGGAACAACTAATGAAAAACTGTTTTTT. It translates to CASTRLRTAGTTNEKLFF. Full variable domain (remainder filled in from reference TRBV27 and TRBJ1-4): EAQVTQNPRYLITVTGKKLTVTCSQNMNHEYMSWYRQDPGLGLRQIYYSMNVEVTDKGDVPEGYKVSRKEKRNFPLILESPSPNQTSLYFCASTRLRTAGTTNEKLFFGSGTQLSVL.

The chain links TRBV5-4 to TRBJ2-1; 11 positions match TRBD1. V dropped 5 bases and J dropped 3; count of bases not matched to a gene: 4. Germline V lookup: CDR1 SGHNT, CDR2 YYREEE (reference sequence). The CDR3 has 15 residues. The DNA of the CDR3 is TGTGCCAGCAGTCCGGACAGGGGGCTCTACAATGAGCAGTTCTTC. It encodes CASSPDRGLYNEQFF.

The chain combines TRBV28 with TRBJ1-1; D unresolved. The V and J ends lost 6 bases and 1 base respectively, with 18 bases between them. Germline CDR1 reads MDHEN; CDR2 reads SYDVKM. The length of the CDR3 is 16 residues. CDR3 nucleotides: TGTGCCAGCAGCGTACCGGGCATGAAATGGAACACTGAAGCTTTCTTT. Translated, it gives CASSVPGMKWNTEAFF.

The genes are TRBV12-3 or TRBV12-4 and TRBJ1-4; D not resolved. This CDR3 spans 11 amino acids. V shed 6 bases and J shed 1 base, with 0 bases lying between them. CDR3 bases: TGTGCCAGCAGAACTAATGAAAAACTGTTTTTT. Translation gives CASRTNEKLFF.